A single sample gave rise to the 23 T cell receptor beta chains below, sequenced in a study of blood T cell repertoires in COVID-19. Assay used: immunoSEQ multiplex PCR; TCRdb lists only in-frame clones, some missing. There are around 120,000 clones in the sample; approximately 80% occur only once, and 5.5% to 7% lies in the top ten. The source material was peripheral blood. Receptors originate from a man in his sixties or seventies with acute or convalescent COVID-19.

This clone was observed a few times. The V and J genes are TRBV12-3 or TRBV12-4 and TRBJ1-5, with D perhaps TRBD1 (6 bases). There are 13 residues in the CDR3. V was cut by 3 bases and J by 7 bases, with 10 bases left in between. Here the CDR3 DNA reads TGTGCCAGCAGTTTTCAGGGGAAACAGCCCCAGCATTTT. Protein product: CASSFQGKQPQHF.

The rearrangement joins TRBV4-2 to TRBJ2-2, with D perhaps matching TRBD2 (6 bases). Trimming removed 1 base at V and 5 bases at J, with 14 bases between. Germline V gene sequence: CDR1 LGHNA, CDR2 YNFKEQ. The CDR3 has 16 residues. In DNA, the CDR3 is TGTGCCAGCAGCCAAGCGCTGGGGGGAGGAACCGGGGAGCTGTTTTTT. Translating gives CASSQALGGGTGELFF.

The genes are TRBV3-1 (or the pseudogene TRBV3-2) and TRBJ2-5, with unresolved D. V gave up 0 bases and J gave up 2 bases, with 10 bases separating them. The CDR3 has 15 residues. Germline CDR1 is LGHDT and CDR2 is YNNKEL (reference sequence). The CDR3 region is CASSQDAYPQETQYF. DNA of the CDR3: TGTGCCAGCAGCCAAGATGCCTACCCGCAAGAGACCCAGTACTTC.

The J gene is TRBJ2-2, the V gene TRBV6-5; 8 bases line up with TRBD1. There are 16 residues in the CDR3. V was pared by 0 bases and J by 6 bases, with 6 bases of the junction left unmatched. CDR1 is MNHEY and CDR2 is SVGAGI in the germline V gene. The chain's CDR3 is CASSYSVQGAPGELFF. For the CDR3, the DNA is TGTGCCAGCAGTTACTCCGTCCAGGGGGCCCCCGGGGAGCTGTTTTTT.

J is TRBJ1-4 and V is TRBV7-3; D remains ambiguous. Trimming removed 6 bases from V and 7 bases from J, with 21 bases in between. CDR1 is SGHTA and CDR2 is FQGTGA in the germline V gene. The CDR3 totals 16 residues. CDR3 nucleotides: TGTGCCAGCAGTATACGGCCCCCCAACGGCGGTGAAAAACTGTTTTTT. Translation: CASSIRPPNGGEKLFF.

As DNA, the CDR3 is TGTGCCAGCTCACCCCGACAGGGTCCCAATCAGCCCCAGCATTTT. This gives the protein CASSPRQGPNQPQHF. The rearrangement links TRBV18 to TRBJ1-5, with 7 bases fitting TRBD1. V was clipped by 3 bases and J by 3 bases; unmatched bases: 5. The CDR3 totals 15 residues. The germline CDR1 and CDR2 sequences are KGHSH and LQKENI.

The chain carries TRBV9 and TRBJ1-4; D remains unclear. Germline CDR1 reads SGDLS; CDR2 reads YYNGEE. The CDR3 length is 14 residues. Trimming shortened V by 0 bases and J by 8 bases, and 11 bases separated the two germline ends. Here the CDR3 DNA reads TGTGCCAGCAGCGTAGGAACCTCGGAGGAAAAACTGTTTTTT. Translation: CASSVGTSEEKLFF.

This chain joins TRBV5-6 and TRBJ2-7; no definite D call. V was shortened by 0 bases and J by 1 base, with 5 bases between the two germline ends. In germline, CDR1 is SGHDT, CDR2 YYEEEE. The CDR3 is 13 amino acids. This CDR3 reads CASSLVQSYEQYF. The CDR3 bases are TGTGCCAGCAGCTTGGTGCAGTCCTACGAGCAGTACTTC.

This clone appeared a single time. The chain recombines TRBV19 with TRBJ1-1; weak D call: TRBD1 (5 bases). Germline CDR1 and CDR2: LNHDA and SQIVND (reference sequence). The V end was cut by 6 bases, the J end by 1 base, with 18 bases between. This CDR3 contains 16 residues. The CDR3 DNA reads as TGTGCCAGTAGGAAAGGGTACGGAGGGGAGAACACTGAAGCTTTCTTT. Encoded protein: CASRKGYGGENTEAFF. The full variable domain, with the rest looked up from reference TRBV19 and TRBJ1-1, is DGGITQSPKYLFRKEGQNVTLSCEQNLNHDAMYWYRQDPGQGLRLIYYSQIVNDFQKGDIAEGYSVSREKKESFPLTVTSAQKNPTAFYLCASRKGYGGENTEAFFGQGTRLTVV.

V and J are TRBV10-3 and TRBJ1-2; 7 bases fit TRBD1. Germline V gene data show CDR1 as ENHRY and CDR2 as SYGVKD. The junction had 5 bases not matched to a gene; V was cut back by 8 bases and J by 5 bases. The CDR3 loop spans 12 amino acids. The CDR3 spells CAIAGQRYGYTF. The DNA for the CDR3 is TGTGCCATCGCGGGACAGAGATATGGCTACACCTTC.

This clone appeared many times. The chain has TRBV2 and TRBJ1-1; possible D gene TRBD1, 6 bases. This CDR3 has 16 amino acids. The germline CDR1 and CDR2 sequences are SNHLY and FYNNEI. Trimming shortened V by 4 bases and J by 4 bases, and 19 bases separated the two germline ends. In DNA form, the CDR3 reads TGTGCCAGCAGTGGGGACCCGGACAGAGGGACCACTGAAGCTTTCTTT. It yields the protein CASSGDPDRGTTEAFF.

This clone appeared a single time. The chain employs TRBV6-5 and TRBJ2-3; a weak D match, TRBD2 (7 bases). Germline V CDR1 and CDR2: MNHEY, SVGAGI. This CDR3 is built from 12 residues. Trimming removed 8 bases from V and 6 bases from J, with 12 bases in between. CDR3 sequence (DNA): TGTGCCAGCGGGAGGGGGAGTGATACGCAGTATTTT. This encodes CASGRGSDTQYF.

The V and J genes are TRBV25-1 and TRBJ1-2, with 7 bases matching TRBD1. Germline CDR1 is MGHDK and CDR2 is SYGVNS. Germline trimming cut 3 bases from V and 4 bases from J; bases unmatched to any gene: 2. This CDR3 region has 13 residues. The CDR3 sequence is CASSEAGGYGYTF. CDR3 coding DNA: TGTGCCAGCAGTGAGGCAGGGGGCTATGGCTACACCTTC.

This chain uses TRBV19 with TRBJ2-7; 8 nucleotides align to TRBD1. This CDR3 contains 14 residues. Unmatched junction bases numbered 12, after V lost 9 bases and J lost 5 bases. Per the germline V gene, CDR1 is LNHDA and CDR2 is SQIVND (reference sequence). This CDR3 reads CASTLTGENDEQYF. CDR3 DNA: TGTGCCAGCACCCTGACAGGGGAAAACGACGAGCAGTACTTC. Full variable domain (rest looked up from reference TRBV19 and TRBJ2-7): DGGITQSPKYLFRKEGQNVTLSCEQNLNHDAMYWYRQDPGQGLRLIYYSQIVNDFQKGDIAEGYSVSREKKESFPLTVTSAQKNPTAFYLCASTLTGENDEQYFGPGTRLTVT.

This clone was detected a few times. The chain employs TRBV29-1 and TRBJ1-2, with no clear D. V lost 6 bases and J lost 1, with 12 bases in between. The CDR3 length is 13 residues. Germline V gives CDR1 SQVTM, CDR2 ANQGSEA. CDR3 coding DNA: TGCAGCGTATTTTTGGTCAGTAACTATGGCTACACCTTC. Its protein product is CSVFLVSNYGYTF.

This rearrangement joins TRBV24-1 to TRBJ2-1, with 8 positions matching TRBD1. The J segment lost 9 bases and the V segment lost 7 bases, leaving 7 bases of the junction unmatched. This CDR3 has 13 residues. Germline CDR1 and CDR2: KGHDR and SFDVKD. The CDR3 bases are TGTGCCACCAGCCTGACAGGGGTACTTGAGCAGTTCTTC. This codes for CATSLTGVLEQFF.

Here the CDR3 DNA reads TGTGCCAGTAGTTTGGGGTACAGGGTCAGCCAGCCCCAGCATTTT. Translated: CASSLGYRVSQPQHF. The chain is built from TRBV19 and TRBJ1-5, with D perhaps matching TRBD1 (6 bases). V was pared by 5 bases and J by 7 bases, with 18 bases between. Germline lookup yields CDR1 LNHDA and CDR2 SQIVND (reference sequence). The CDR3 loop spans 15 amino acids.

This clone has more than one count but fewer than ten. The chain recombines TRBV9 with TRBJ1-2; maybe TRBD1 (6 bases). The V and J ends lost 4 bases and 3 bases respectively, with 10 bases between them. The CDR3 length is 13 residues. Germline V gene sequence: CDR1 SGDLS, CDR2 YYNGEE. CDR3 coding DNA: TGTGCCAGCAGCCCGGACAGCTACTATGGCTACACCTTC. This codes for CASSPDSYYGYTF.

The CDR3 loop reads CASSPDTGELFF. The CDR3 bases are TGCGCCAGCAGCCCTGACACCGGGGAGCTGTTTTTT. The chain links TRBV5-1 to TRBJ2-2; D not resolved. The CDR3 runs 12 residues. Germline V gene sequence: CDR1 SGHRS, CDR2 YFSETQ. The ends were cut back, 4 bases at V and 3 bases at J, with 4 bases in the middle.

The rearrangement joins TRBV6-5 to TRBJ1-1; possibly TRBD1 for D (6 bases). The CDR3 sequence is 14 residues long. The V and J ends lost 4 bases and 4 bases respectively, with 13 bases between them. Germline lookup yields CDR1 MNHEY and CDR2 SVGAGI. CDR3 amino acids: CASSFLQGSTEAFF. CDR3 DNA sequence: TGTGCCAGCAGTTTCCTACAGGGTTCCACTGAAGCTTTCTTT.

This chain connects TRBV5-8 to TRBJ1-3, with D unresolved. This CDR3 contains 16 residues. V lost 0 bases and J 0 bases, leaving 10 bases between the germline ends. The germline gives CDR1 SGHTS, CDR2 YDEGEE. This chain's CDR3 is CASSLGGRSSGNTIYF. CDR3 coding DNA: TGTGCCAGCAGCTTGGGCGGCAGAAGCTCTGGAAACACCATATATTTT.

The gene calls are TRBV6-2 or TRBV6-3 and TRBJ2-7, with D unclear. The CDR3 has 17 residues. V was cut by 0 bases and J by 2 bases, with 17 bases left in between. From germline, CDR1 is MNHEY and CDR2 SVGEGT. CDR3 sequence: CASSYSRDSRSTYEQYF. DNA of the CDR3: TGTGCCAGCAGTTACTCCCGAGACTCCAGATCCACCTACGAGCAGTACTTC.

This clone was detected only a few times. The chain carries TRBV5-6 and TRBJ1-2; a weak D match, TRBD1 (5 bases). With 4 bases removed from V and 4 bases from J, the gap between germline ends came to 17 bases. Germline CDR1 and CDR2: SGHDT and YYEEEE. The CDR3 loop spans 15 amino acids. CDR3 amino acids: CASSLPMGLGYGYTF. The CDR3 nucleotides are TGTGCCAGCAGCCTCCCCATGGGGCTCGGCTATGGCTACACCTTC.